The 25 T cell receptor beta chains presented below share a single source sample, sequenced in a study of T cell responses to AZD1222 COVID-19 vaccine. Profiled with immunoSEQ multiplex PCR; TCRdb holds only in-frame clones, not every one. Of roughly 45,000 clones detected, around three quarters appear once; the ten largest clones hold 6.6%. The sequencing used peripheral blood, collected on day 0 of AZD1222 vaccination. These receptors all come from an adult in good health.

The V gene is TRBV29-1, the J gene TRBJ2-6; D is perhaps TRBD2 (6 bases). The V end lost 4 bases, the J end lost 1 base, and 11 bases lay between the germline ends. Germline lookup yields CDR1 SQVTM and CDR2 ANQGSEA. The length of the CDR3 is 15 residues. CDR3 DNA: TGCAGCGTTGTTGAAGGAGGGTCTGGGGCCAACGTCCTGACTTTC. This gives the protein CSVVEGGSGANVLTF.

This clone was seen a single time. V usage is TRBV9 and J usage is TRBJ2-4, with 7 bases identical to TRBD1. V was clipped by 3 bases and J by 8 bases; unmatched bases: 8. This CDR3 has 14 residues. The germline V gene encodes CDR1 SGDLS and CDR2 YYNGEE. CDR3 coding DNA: TGTGCCAGCAGCGAAATGACAGGGCGGGACATTCAGTACTTC. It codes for CASSEMTGRDIQYF.

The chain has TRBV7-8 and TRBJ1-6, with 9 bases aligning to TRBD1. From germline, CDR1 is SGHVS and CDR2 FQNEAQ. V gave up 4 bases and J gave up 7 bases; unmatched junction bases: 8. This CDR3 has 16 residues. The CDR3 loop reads CASSSPAGQGNSPLHF. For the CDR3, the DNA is TGTGCCAGCAGCTCTCCTGCAGGACAGGGGAATTCACCCCTCCACTTT.

CDR3 sequence: CASIREGNTEAFF. Written as DNA, the CDR3 is TGTGCCAGCATTCGGGAGGGGAACACTGAAGCTTTCTTT. The chain links TRBV2 to TRBJ1-1; D unresolved. The CDR3 totals 13 residues. V gave up 7 bases and J gave up 1 base, with 10 bases separating them. Germline CDR1 and CDR2: SNHLY and FYNNEI.

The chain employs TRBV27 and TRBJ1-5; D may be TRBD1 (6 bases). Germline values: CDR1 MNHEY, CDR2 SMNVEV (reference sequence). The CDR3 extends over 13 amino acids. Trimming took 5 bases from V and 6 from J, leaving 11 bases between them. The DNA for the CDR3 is TGTGCCAGCAGTCCACAGGGATCTCAGCCCCAGCATTTT. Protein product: CASSPQGSQPQHF.

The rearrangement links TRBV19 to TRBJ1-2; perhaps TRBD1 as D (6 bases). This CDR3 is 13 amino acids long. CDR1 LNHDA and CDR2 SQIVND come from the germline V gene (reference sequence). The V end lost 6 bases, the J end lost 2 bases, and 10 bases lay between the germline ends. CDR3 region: CASSAGTNYGYTF. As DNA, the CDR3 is TGTGCCAGTAGCGCAGGGACAAACTATGGCTACACCTTC.

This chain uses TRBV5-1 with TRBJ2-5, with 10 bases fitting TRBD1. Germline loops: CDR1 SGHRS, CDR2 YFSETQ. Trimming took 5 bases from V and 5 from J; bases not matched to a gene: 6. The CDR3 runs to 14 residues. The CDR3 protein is CASRPGQGQETQYF. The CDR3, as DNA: TGCGCCAGCAGACCGGGACAGGGGCAGGAGACCCAGTACTTC. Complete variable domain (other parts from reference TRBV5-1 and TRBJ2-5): KAGVTQTPRYLIKTRGQQVTLSCSPISGHRSVSWYQQTPGQGLQFLFEYFSETQRNKGNFPGRFSGRQFSNSRSEMNVSTLELGDSALYLCASRPGQGQETQYFGPGTRLLVL.

CDR3 in amino acids: CASSEDRGAQPQHF. CDR3 DNA: TGTGCCAGCAGTGAAGACAGGGGAGCTCAGCCCCAGCATTTT. V gene TRBV6-1 combines with J gene TRBJ1-5, with 7 bases aligning to TRBD1. This CDR3 has 14 amino acids. Germline V gene sequence: CDR1 MNHNS, CDR2 SASEGT. The V segment lost 1 base and the J segment 6 bases; nucleotides outside the gene matches: 3.

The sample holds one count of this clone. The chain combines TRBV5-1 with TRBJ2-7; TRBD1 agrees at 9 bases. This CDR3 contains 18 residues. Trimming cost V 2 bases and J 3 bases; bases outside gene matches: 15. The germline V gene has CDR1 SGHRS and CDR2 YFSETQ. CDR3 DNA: TGCGCCAGCAGCTTTGGTGTCCCCGCCGGGACAGGGTACTACGAGCAGTACTTC. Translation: CASSFGVPAGTGYYEQYF.

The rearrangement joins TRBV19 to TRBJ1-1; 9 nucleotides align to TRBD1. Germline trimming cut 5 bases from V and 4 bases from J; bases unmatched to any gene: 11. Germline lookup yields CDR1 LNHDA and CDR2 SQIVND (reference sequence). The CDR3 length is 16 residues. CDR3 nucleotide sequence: TGTGCCAGTAGTCACCGGGACAGGGCAGTAGGCACTGAAGCTTTCTTT. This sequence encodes CASSHRDRAVGTEAFF.

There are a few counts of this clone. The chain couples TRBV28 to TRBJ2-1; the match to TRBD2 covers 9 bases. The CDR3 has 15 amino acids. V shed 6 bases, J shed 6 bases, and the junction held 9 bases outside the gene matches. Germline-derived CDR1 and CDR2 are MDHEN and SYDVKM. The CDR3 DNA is TGTGCCAGCAGCCCCCCCCAAGCGGGGGGCAATGAGCAGTTCTTC. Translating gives CASSPPQAGGNEQFF. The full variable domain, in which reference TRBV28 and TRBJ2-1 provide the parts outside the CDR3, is DVKVTQSSRYLVKRTGEKVFLECVQDMDHENMFWYRQDPGLGLRLIYFSYDVKMKEKGDIPEGYSVSREKKERFSLILESASTNQTSMYLCASSPPQAGGNEQFFGPGTRLTVL.

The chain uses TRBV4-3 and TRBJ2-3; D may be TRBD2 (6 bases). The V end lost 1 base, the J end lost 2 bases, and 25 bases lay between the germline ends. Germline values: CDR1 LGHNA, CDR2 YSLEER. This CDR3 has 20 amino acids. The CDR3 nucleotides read TGCGCCAGCAGCCAAGGTAGGCCGGGTCGGGGGAGTTCTCCCACAGATACGCAGTATTTT. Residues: CASSQGRPGRGSSPTDTQYF.

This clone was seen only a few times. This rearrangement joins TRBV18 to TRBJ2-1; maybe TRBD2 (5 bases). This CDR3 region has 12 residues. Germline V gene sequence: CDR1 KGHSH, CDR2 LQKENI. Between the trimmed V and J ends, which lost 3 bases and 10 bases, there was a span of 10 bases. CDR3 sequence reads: CASSPSGEEQFF. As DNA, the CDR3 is TGTGCCAGCTCACCCTCCGGGGAAGAGCAGTTCTTC.

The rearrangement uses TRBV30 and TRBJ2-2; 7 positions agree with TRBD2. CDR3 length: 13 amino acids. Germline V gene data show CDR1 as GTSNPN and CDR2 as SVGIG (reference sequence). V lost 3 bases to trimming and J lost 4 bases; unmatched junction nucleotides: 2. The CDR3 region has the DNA TGTGCCTGGAGACCGGGGGGCACCGGGGAGCTGTTTTTT. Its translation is CAWRPGGTGELFF.

Written as DNA, the CDR3 is TGTGCCAGCAGACCGACTTTTGGGGGGAACACTGAAGCTTTCTTT. This translates into CASRPTFGGNTEAFF. The rearrangement uses TRBV28 and TRBJ1-1; D may be TRBD1 (5 bases). The germline V gene encodes CDR1 MDHEN and CDR2 SYDVKM. CDR3 length: 15 amino acids. Trimming removed 6 bases from V and 1 base from J, with 15 bases in between.

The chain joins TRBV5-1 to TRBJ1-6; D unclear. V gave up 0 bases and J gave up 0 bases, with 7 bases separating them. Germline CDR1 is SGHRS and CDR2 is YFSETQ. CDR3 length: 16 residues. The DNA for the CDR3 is TGCGCCAGCAGCTTGGACGGGAGCTCCTATAATTCACCCCTCCACTTT. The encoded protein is CASSLDGSSYNSPLHF.

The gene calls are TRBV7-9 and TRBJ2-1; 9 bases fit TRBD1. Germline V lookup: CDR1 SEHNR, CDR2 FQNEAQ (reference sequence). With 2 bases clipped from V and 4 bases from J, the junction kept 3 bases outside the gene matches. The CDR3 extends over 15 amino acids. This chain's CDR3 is CASSLLQGAYNEQFF. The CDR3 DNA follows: TGTGCCAGCAGCTTACTACAGGGGGCTTACAATGAGCAGTTCTTC.

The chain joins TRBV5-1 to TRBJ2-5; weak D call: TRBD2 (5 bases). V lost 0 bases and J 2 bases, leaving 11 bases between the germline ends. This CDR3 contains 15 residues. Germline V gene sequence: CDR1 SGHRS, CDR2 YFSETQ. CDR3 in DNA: TGCGCCAGCAGCTTGGGCGGACTGGCTCAAGAGACCCAGTACTTC. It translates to CASSLGGLAQETQYF.

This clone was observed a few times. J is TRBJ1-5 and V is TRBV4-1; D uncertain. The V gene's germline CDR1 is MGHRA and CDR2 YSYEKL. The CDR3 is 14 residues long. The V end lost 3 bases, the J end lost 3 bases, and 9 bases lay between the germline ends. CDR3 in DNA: TGCGCCAGCAGCCAGTTGGGTGACAATCAGCCCCAGCATTTT. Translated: CASSQLGDNQPQHF.

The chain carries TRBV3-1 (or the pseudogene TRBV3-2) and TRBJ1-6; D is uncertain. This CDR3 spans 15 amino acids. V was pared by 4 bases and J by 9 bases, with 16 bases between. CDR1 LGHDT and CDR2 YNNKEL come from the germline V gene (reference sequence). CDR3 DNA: TGTGCCAGCAGCCCAGACGGCGGTAAGGGTTCACCCCTCCACTTT. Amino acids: CASSPDGGKGSPLHF.

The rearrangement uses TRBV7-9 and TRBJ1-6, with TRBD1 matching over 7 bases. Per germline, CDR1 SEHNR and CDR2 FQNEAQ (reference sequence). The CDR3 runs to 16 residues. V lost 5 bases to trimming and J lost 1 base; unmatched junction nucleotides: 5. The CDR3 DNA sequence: TGTGCCAGCAGCCCTGGGACAGATTCCTATAATTCACCCCTCCACTTT. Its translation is CASSPGTDSYNSPLHF.

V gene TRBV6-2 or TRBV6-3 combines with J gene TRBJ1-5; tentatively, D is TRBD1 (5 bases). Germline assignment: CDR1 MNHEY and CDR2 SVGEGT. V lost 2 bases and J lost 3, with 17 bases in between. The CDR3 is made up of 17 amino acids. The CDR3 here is CASSYNPLRGDNQPQHF. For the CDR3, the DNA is TGTGCCAGCAGTTACAATCCCCTCCGGGGGGACAATCAGCCCCAGCATTTT.

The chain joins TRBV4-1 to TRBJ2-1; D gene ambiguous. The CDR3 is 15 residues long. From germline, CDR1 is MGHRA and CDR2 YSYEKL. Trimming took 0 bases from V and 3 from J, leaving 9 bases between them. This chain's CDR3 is CASSQDPQDYNEQFF. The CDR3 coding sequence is TGCGCCAGCAGCCAAGATCCCCAAGACTACAATGAGCAGTTCTTC.

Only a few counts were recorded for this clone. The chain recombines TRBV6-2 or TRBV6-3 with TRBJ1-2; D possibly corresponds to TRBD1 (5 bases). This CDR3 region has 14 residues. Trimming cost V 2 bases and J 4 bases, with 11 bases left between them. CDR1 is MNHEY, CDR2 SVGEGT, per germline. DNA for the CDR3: TGTGCCAGCAGTTACGACAAGGGGAGCTATGGCTACACCTTC. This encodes CASSYDKGSYGYTF.

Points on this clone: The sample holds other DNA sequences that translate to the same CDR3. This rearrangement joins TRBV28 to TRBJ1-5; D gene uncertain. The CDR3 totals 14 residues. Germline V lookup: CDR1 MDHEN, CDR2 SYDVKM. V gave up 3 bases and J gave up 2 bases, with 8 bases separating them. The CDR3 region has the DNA TGTGCCAGCAGTTTTGGACGGGGCAATCAGCCCCAGCATTTT. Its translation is CASSFGRGNQPQHF.